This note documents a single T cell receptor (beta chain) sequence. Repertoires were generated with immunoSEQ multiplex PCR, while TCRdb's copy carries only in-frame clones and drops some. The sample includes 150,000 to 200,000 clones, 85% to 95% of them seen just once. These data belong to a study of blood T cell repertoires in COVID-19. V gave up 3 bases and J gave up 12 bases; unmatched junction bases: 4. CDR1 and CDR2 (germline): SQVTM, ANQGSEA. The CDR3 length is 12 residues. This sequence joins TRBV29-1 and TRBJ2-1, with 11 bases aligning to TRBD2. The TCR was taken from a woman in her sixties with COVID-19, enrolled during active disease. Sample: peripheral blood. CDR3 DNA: TGCAGCGTTGACCCCGGACTAGCGGGGCAGTTCTTC. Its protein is CSVDPGLAGQFF.